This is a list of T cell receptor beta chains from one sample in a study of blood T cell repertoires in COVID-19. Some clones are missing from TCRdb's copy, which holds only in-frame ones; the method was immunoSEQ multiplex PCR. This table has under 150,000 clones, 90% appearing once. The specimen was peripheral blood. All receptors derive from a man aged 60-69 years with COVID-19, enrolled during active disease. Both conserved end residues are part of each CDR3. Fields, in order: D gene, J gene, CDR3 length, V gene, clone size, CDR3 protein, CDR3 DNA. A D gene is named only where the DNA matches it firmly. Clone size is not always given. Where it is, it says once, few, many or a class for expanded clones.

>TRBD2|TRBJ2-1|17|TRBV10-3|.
CAISELAGAATGNEQFF
TGTGCCATCAGTGAGTTAGCGGGAGCGGCGACGGGCAATGAGCAGTTCTTC
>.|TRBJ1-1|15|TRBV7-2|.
CASSLATGGGTEAFF
TGTGCCAGCAGCTTAGCGACGGGTGGTGGAACTGAAGCTTTCTTT
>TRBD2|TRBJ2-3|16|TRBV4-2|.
CASSQGSGSGADTQYF
TGTGCCAGCAGCCAAGGTAGCGGGAGTGGGGCAGATACGCAGTATTTT
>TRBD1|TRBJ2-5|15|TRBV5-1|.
CASSKQGAWRETQYF
TGCGCCAGCAGCAAACAGGGGGCCTGGCGAGAGACCCAGTACTTC
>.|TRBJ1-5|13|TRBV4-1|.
CASSQSLGQPQHF
TGCGCCAGCAGCCAGTCCCTCGGTCAGCCCCAGCATTTT
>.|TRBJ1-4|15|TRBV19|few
CASSIQTGPNEKLFF
TGTGCCAGTAGTATCCAGACAGGCCCGAACGAAAAACTGTTTTTT
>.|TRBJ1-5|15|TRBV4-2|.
CASSQDNGRNRPQHF
TGTGCCAGCAGCCAAGATAATGGGCGAAATCGGCCCCAGCATTTT
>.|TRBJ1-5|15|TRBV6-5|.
CASSYSGGANQPQHF
TGTGCCAGCAGTTACTCGGGAGGGGCCAATCAGCCCCAGCATTTT
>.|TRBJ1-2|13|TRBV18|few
CASSPDRNYGYTF
TGTGCCAGCTCACCCGACAGGAACTATGGCTACACCTTC
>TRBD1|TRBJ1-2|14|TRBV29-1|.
CSVEDQGAFSGYTF
TGCAGCGTTGAAGACCAGGGGGCCTTTAGTGGCTACACCTTC
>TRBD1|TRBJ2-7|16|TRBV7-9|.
CASSPPGQGESYEQYF
TGTGCCAGCAGCCCCCCCGGACAGGGAGAATCCTACGAGCAGTACTTC
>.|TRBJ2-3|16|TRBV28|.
CASSLWTGSSTDTQYF
TGTGCCAGCAGTTTATGGACGGGATCAAGCACAGATACGCAGTATTTT
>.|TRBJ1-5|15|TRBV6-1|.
CASSEVPNSNQPQHF
TGTGCCAGCAGTGAAGTTCCAAATAGCAATCAGCCCCAGCATTTT
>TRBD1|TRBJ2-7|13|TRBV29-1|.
CSVPGTGFYEQYF
TGCAGCGTACCCGGGACAGGGTTCTACGAGCAGTACTTC
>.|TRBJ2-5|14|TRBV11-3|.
CASSLRTLQETQYF
TGTGCCAGCAGCCTACGGACATTACAAGAGACCCAGTACTTC
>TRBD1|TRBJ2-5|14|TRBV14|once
CASSQLGQGETQYF
TGTGCCAGCAGCCAATTGGGACAGGGTGAGACCCAGTACTTC
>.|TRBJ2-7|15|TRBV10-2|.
CASSDFGGASYEQYF
TGCGCCAGCAGTGATTTTGGCGGGGCCTCCTACGAGCAGTACTTC
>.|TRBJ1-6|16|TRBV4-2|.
CASSQPESSLNSPLHF
TGTGCCAGCAGCCAACCAGAATCCTCCTTGAATTCACCCCTCCACTTT
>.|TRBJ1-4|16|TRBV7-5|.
CVRSLRVRTGDEKLFF
TGTGTCAGAAGCTTACGGGTCCGGACAGGGGATGAAAAACTGTTTTTT
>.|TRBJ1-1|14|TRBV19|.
CASSRSTVNTEAFF
TGTGCCAGTAGTAGGTCAACAGTCAACACTGAAGCTTTCTTT
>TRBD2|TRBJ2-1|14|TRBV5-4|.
CASSFSGSHNEQFF
TGTGCCAGCAGCTTTAGCGGGTCTCACAATGAGCAGTTCTTC
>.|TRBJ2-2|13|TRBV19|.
CASKPLRTGELFF
TGTGCCAGTAAACCTCTCAGGACCGGGGAGCTGTTTTTT
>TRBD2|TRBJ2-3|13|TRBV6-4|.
CASSELTSGRRYF
TGTGCCAGCAGTGAACTCACGAGCGGGAGGCGGTATTTT
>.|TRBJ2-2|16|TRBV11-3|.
CASSSGGGAGTGELFF
TGTGCCAGCAGCTCCGGAGGGGGCGCGGGCACCGGGGAGCTGTTTTTT
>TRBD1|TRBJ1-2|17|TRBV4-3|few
CASSPKAPQGDLRGYTF
TGCGCCAGCAGCCCTAAAGCCCCTCAGGGGGATTTGAGGGGCTACACCTTC
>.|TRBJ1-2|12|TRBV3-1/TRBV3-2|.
CASSQPGVGYTF
TGTGCCAGCAGCCAACCAGGGGTAGGCTACACCTTC
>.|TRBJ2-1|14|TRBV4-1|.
CASRMGRSVNEQFF
TGCGCCAGCCGGATGGGGAGATCGGTCAATGAGCAGTTCTTC
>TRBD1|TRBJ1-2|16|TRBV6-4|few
CASLLKGRQGRYGYTF
TGTGCCAGCCTCCTAAAGGGCCGACAGGGTAGGTATGGCTACACCTTC
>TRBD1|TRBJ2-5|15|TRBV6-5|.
CASIEGAGGAETQYF
TGTGCCAGCATAGAGGGTGCAGGGGGCGCGGAGACCCAGTACTTC